This record covers a single T cell receptor (beta chain). Its antigen is as yet unknown. The ends were cut back, 3 bases at V and 3 bases at J, with 18 bases in the middle. The CDR3 sequence is 15 residues long. Germline loops: CDR1 DFQATT, CDR2 SNEGSKA (reference sequence). PBMCs were collected from a 10 ml volume of fresh peripheral blood. The data derive from a study of T cells in Graves' hyperthyroidism and ophthalmopathy. Whole-study findings and limits: Using 13 V-J features, a model discriminated ophthalmopathy from stable hyperthyroidism.

Amplification of TCR beta CDR3 regions used RNA as the template. The primer set for the first-round RT-PCR of the TCR CDR3 was HTBI. MiXCR was run by TCRdb on the multiplex PCR reads, yielding one entry per CDR3 protein. The sample shows around 500,000 distinct CDR3 sequences, around a fifth of them seen only once. This TCR was sampled from a woman aged 70-85 years with Graves' ophthalmopathy. This chain connects TRBV20-1 to TRBJ2-7, with a weak D call TRBD1 (6 bases). The sample consisted of blood. As DNA, the CDR3 is TGCAGTGCTAGGGTTCTCAGGGGTATAGGCTACGAGCAGTACTTC. Protein sequence: CSARVLRGIGYEQYF.